A selection of T cell receptor beta chains follows, all from one sample in a study of T cells after yellow fever vaccination. MiXCR, run by TCRdb on the 5' RACE reads, gives a single entry per CDR3 protein. The sample carries a few hundred thousand distinct CDR3 sequences, 8.7% recorded once. The material was PBMCs, obtained on the day of the first yellow fever vaccination. These receptors originate from a man between 18 and 29 years old who received the YFV17D yellow fever vaccine. The CDR3 runs from the conserved cysteine through the conserved F or W. The D gene is left open where the match is weak. Part of the rows lack a size; the others show once, few, many or a class for expanded clones.

d_call j_call clone_size v_call cdr3_aa cdr3_nt
TRBD1 TRBJ1-6 few TRBV20-1 CSARTHRGNSPLHF TGCAGTGCTAGAACCCACAGGGGAAATTCACCCCTCCACTTT
TRBD1 TRBJ1-2 few TRBV29-1 CSVPIRQGRYYGYTF TGCAGCGTTCCAATTCGACAGGGGCGATACTATGGCTACACCTTC
NA TRBJ2-7 few TRBV4-1 CASSQHGAREEQYF TGCGCCAGCAGCCAACACGGGGCAAGGGAAGAGCAGTACTTC
NA TRBJ1-2 NA TRBV27 CASSLGQDSRNYGYTF TGTGCCAGCAGTCTTGGCCAGGACAGTCGGAACTATGGCTACACCTTC
NA TRBJ1-6 NA TRBV25-1 CASSVTASSYNSPLHF TGTGCCAGCAGTGTGACGGCCAGCTCCTATAATTCACCCCTCCACTTT
TRBD1 TRBJ2-2 few TRBV9 CASSPHGQGYTGELFF TGTGCCAGCAGCCCACATGGACAGGGGTACACCGGGGAGCTGTTTTTT
NA TRBJ2-4 NA TRBV7-2 CASSLRWEAKNIQYF TGTGCCAGCAGCCTCAGATGGGAAGCCAAAAACATTCAGTACTTC
TRBD1 TRBJ1-2 few TRBV6-5 CASSYETGVIYGYTF TGTGCCAGCAGTTACGAGACAGGGGTGATCTATGGCTACACCTTC
TRBD2 TRBJ2-2 few TRBV20-1 CSARTSLSNTGELFF TGCAGTGCTAGGACTAGCCTATCGAACACCGGGGAGCTGTTTTTT
NA TRBJ1-4 few TRBV5-1 CASSFSGAYEKLFF TGCGCCAGCAGCTTTTCTGGGGCATATGAAAAACTGTTTTTT
TRBD1 TRBJ2-1 few TRBV30 CAWKGTGRNEQFF TGTGCCTGGAAGGGGACAGGGAGGAATGAGCAGTTCTTC
TRBD1 TRBJ2-2 few TRBV4-1 CASSPTGTGNTGELFF TGCGCCAGCAGCCCCACCGGGACAGGGAACACCGGGGAGCTGTTTTTT
NA TRBJ2-2 many TRBV12-3/TRBV12-4 CASGAMNTGELFF TGTGCCAGCGGGGCAATGAACACCGGGGAGCTGTTTTTT
NA TRBJ1-1 many TRBV4-3 CASSYFMNTEAFF TGCGCCAGCAGCTATTTCATGAACACTGAAGCTTTCTTT
NA TRBJ2-5 few TRBV29-1 CSCWGETQYF TGCAGCTGTTGGGGGGAGACCCAGTACTTC
NA TRBJ2-2 few TRBV28 CASRTYTGELFF TGTGCCAGCAGGACGTACACCGGGGAGCTGTTTTTT
TRBD2 TRBJ2-3 few TRBV5-1 CASAIIAGGTDTQYF TGCGCCAGCGCAATCATAGCGGGGGGAACAGATACGCAGTATTTT
NA TRBJ2-3 once TRBV7-9 CASSPHRESTIDTQYF TGTGCCAGCAGCCCCCACCGGGAGTCAACCATAGATACGCAGTATTTT
NA TRBJ1-2 few TRBV6-1 CASSRTVSYGYTF TGTGCCAGCAGCCGGACAGTTAGCTATGGCTACACCTTC
TRBD1 TRBJ2-1 many TRBV5-1 CASSPGQGVGYNEQFF TGCGCCAGCAGCCCAGGACAGGGGGTCGGCTACAATGAGCAGTTCTTC
NA TRBJ2-5 many TRBV29-1 CSVSREKTQYF TGCAGCGTTAGCAGGGAAAAGACCCAGTACTTC
NA TRBJ1-5 many TRBV4-2 CASSQAGRFNQPQHF TGTGCCAGCAGCCAAGCTGGCAGATTCAATCAGCCCCAGCATTTT
TRBD2 TRBJ2-1 many TRBV20-1 CSAMTSGASSYNEQFF TGCAGTGCCATGACTAGCGGGGCAAGCTCCTACAATGAGCAGTTCTTC
NA TRBJ2-3 NA TRBV28 CASSLRLDDTQYF TGTGCCAGCAGTTTACGACTAGACGATACGCAGTATTTT
TRBD1 TRBJ1-1 few TRBV7-2 CASSLARGQGITEAFF TGTGCCAGCAGCTTAGCGAGAGGACAGGGAATAACTGAAGCTTTCTTT
TRBD1 TRBJ1-5 NA TRBV20-1 CSATPGTGDYQPQHF TGCAGTGCTACCCCCGGGACAGGGGATTACCAGCCCCAGCATTTT
TRBD1 TRBJ2-7 few TRBV2 CATHSRDRGRRDEQYF TGTGCCACCCACTCACGCGACAGGGGGCGACGGGACGAGCAGTACTTC
NA TRBJ1-2 NA TRBV4-2 CASSLSLMGEYGYTF TGTGCCAGCAGCTTGTCCCTCATGGGGGAGTATGGCTACACCTTC
NA TRBJ2-6 many TRBV5-1 CASNPISGANVLTF TGCGCCAGCAACCCGATCTCTGGGGCCAACGTCCTGACTTTC
NA TRBJ1-1 many TRBV5-1 CASSLTGLILNTEAFF TGCGCCAGCAGCTTGACCGGACTTATTCTGAACACTGAAGCTTTCTTT
TRBD2 TRBJ2-5 few TRBV18 CASSPQGTSGGGTQYF TGTGCCAGCTCACCACAAGGAACTAGCGGGGGCGGGACCCAGTACTTC
NA TRBJ2-1 many TRBV11-2 CASSLESDGRGLVNEQFF TGTGCCAGCAGCTTAGAGTCCGACGGAAGGGGGTTAGTGAATGAGCAGTTCTTC
TRBD1 TRBJ2-5 few TRBV7-6 CASSSMTGRLETQYF TGTGCCAGCAGCTCCATGACAGGGCGGCTAGAGACCCAGTACTTC
TRBD1 TRBJ2-7 many TRBV4-1 CASSHNRGAYEQYF TGCGCCAGCAGCCACAACAGGGGTGCCTACGAGCAGTACTTC
TRBD2 TRBJ2-3 many TRBV10-3 CAMASGGALDTQYF TGTGCCATGGCTAGCGGGGGGGCTCTAGATACGCAGTATTTT
NA TRBJ1-2 NA TRBV20-1 CSARPESSGDGYTF TGCAGTGCTAGACCCGAGTCCTCCGGAGATGGCTACACCTTC
NA TRBJ1-6 NA TRBV6-2/TRBV6-3 CASSYRAVSPHHF TGTGCCAGCAGTTACCGGGCGGTTTCACCCCACCACTTT
TRBD1 TRBJ2-2 once TRBV12-3/TRBV12-4 CASRVRQGTFTGELFF TGTGCCAGCCGGGTCCGACAGGGTACTTTCACCGGGGAGCTGTTTTTT
NA TRBJ1-5 few TRBV11-1 CASSYRDNSPQHF TGTGCCAGCAGCTATAGAGACAACAGCCCCCAGCATTTT
NA TRBJ2-2 many TRBV20-1 CSARENTGGELFF TGCAGTGCTAGAGAAAATACCGGCGGGGAGCTGTTTTTT
NA TRBJ2-3 few TRBV29-1 CSVDRAYTDTQYF TGCAGCGTTGACAGGGCGTACACAGATACGCAGTATTTT
NA TRBJ2-1 many TRBV3-1 CASSQDAGPYNEQFF TGTGCCAGCAGCCAAGATGCAGGCCCCTACAATGAGCAGTTCTTC
NA TRBJ2-2 many TRBV27 CASSLSAGNTGELFF TGTGCCAGCAGTTTATCGGCGGGGAACACCGGGGAGCTGTTTTTT
NA TRBJ2-5 many TRBV7-2 CASSTVEGETQYF TGTGCCAGCAGCACAGTGGAGGGAGAGACCCAGTACTTC
NA TRBJ1-5 few TRBV4-1 CASSQDWGMFGNQPQHF TGCGCCAGCAGCCAAGATTGGGGAATGTTTGGCAATCAGCCCCAGCATTTT
NA TRBJ1-2 NA TRBV27 CASSSTGSRGYTF TGTGCCAGCAGCAGTACAGGGAGTCGAGGCTACACCTTC
NA TRBJ2-7 NA TRBV2 CASQDYNLYEQYF TGTGCCAGCCAAGACTATAACCTGTACGAGCAGTACTTC
NA TRBJ2-2 few TRBV2 CASSEESPVVTGELFF TGTGCCAGCAGTGAAGAGTCCCCCGTTGTCACCGGGGAGCTGTTTTTT
NA TRBJ1-1 few TRBV7-3 CASSPASGGITEAFF TGTGCCAGCAGCCCCGCTAGCGGGGGGATCACTGAAGCTTTCTTT
TRBD2 TRBJ2-3 few TRBV5-4 CASNVAGGPRTDTQYF TGTGCCAGCAATGTAGCGGGGGGGCCGCGCACAGATACGCAGTATTTT
TRBD1 TRBJ1-3 NA TRBV7-2 CASSLGQLSGNTIYF TGTGCCAGCAGCTTGGGACAGCTCTCTGGAAACACCATATATTTT
TRBD1 TRBJ1-6 NA TRBV6-4 CASSDGTGGSPLHF TGTGCCAGCAGTGACGGGACAGGGGGTTCACCCCTCCACTTT
NA TRBJ1-4 NA TRBV18 CATSLRGSVEEKLFF TGTGCCACCTCTTTGCGAGGGTCGGTGGAAGAAAAACTGTTTTTT
TRBD1 TRBJ2-1 few TRBV4-1 CASSRGQGPSNEQFF TGCGCCAGCAGCCGCGGACAGGGGCCCTCCAATGAGCAGTTCTTC
NA TRBJ2-3 many TRBV10-3 CAIQGADTQYF TGTGCCATCCAAGGGGCAGATACGCAGTATTTT
NA TRBJ2-5 few TRBV7-9 CASSLIQESLQETQYF TGTGCCAGCAGCTTGATTCAGGAGAGTTTGCAAGAGACCCAGTACTTC
TRBD1 TRBJ2-2 many TRBV5-8 CASSSGDRGAGELFF TGTGCCAGCAGTTCTGGGGACAGGGGCGCCGGGGAGCTGTTTTTT
TRBD1 TRBJ2-3 many TRBV20-1 CSAGTVLLSTDTQYF TGCAGTGCAGGGACAGTTTTACTAAGCACAGATACGCAGTATTTT
NA TRBJ2-3 NA TRBV30 CARTRDTDTQYF TGTGCGCGCACTAGGGACACAGATACGCAGTATTTT